This TCR beta chain stems from a study of blood T cell repertoires in COVID-19. The overall study: Samples came from the United States, Italy and Spain, spanning acute and convalescent COVID-19. T cells, B-cell-depleted T cells, or PBMCs provided the cDNA or gDNA that served as material.

The V end lost 3 bases, the J end lost 6 bases, and 17 bases lay between the germline ends. The germline V gene has CDR1 SGHTA and CDR2 FQGNSA. CDR3 size: 16 residues. The protocol was immunoSEQ multiplex PCR, while the TCRdb copy is restricted to in-frame clones and leaves out a portion. The table has hundreds of thousands of clones, roughly 85% seen once. This receptor was obtained from a man aged 40-50 years with acute or convalescent COVID-19. The chain couples TRBV7-2 to TRBJ2-2, with D perhaps matching TRBD2 (7 bases). Sequencing input: peripheral blood. The CDR3 loop is CASSFLGGAHAGELFF. The CDR3 coding sequence is TGTGCCAGCAGCTTCTTGGGGGGGGCCCACGCCGGGGAGCTGTTTTTT.